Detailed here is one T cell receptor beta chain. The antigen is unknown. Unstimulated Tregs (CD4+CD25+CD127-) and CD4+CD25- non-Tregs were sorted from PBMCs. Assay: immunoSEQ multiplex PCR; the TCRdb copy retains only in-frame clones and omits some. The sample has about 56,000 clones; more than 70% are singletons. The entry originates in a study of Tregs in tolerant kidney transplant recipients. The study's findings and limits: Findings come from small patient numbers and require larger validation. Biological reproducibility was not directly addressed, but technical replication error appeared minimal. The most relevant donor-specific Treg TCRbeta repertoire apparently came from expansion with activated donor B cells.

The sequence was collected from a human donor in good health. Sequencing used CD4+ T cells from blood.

The CDR3 loop is CASSYGAGVMNTEAFF. Here the CDR3 DNA reads TGTGCCAGCAGTTACGGGGCAGGGGTTATGAACACTGAAGCTTTCTTT. The J gene is TRBJ1-1, the V gene TRBV6-5; tentative D call: TRBD1 (6 bases). Germline loops: CDR1 MNHEY, CDR2 SVGAGI. V lost 2 bases and J lost 0, with 13 bases in between. This CDR3 has 16 amino acids.